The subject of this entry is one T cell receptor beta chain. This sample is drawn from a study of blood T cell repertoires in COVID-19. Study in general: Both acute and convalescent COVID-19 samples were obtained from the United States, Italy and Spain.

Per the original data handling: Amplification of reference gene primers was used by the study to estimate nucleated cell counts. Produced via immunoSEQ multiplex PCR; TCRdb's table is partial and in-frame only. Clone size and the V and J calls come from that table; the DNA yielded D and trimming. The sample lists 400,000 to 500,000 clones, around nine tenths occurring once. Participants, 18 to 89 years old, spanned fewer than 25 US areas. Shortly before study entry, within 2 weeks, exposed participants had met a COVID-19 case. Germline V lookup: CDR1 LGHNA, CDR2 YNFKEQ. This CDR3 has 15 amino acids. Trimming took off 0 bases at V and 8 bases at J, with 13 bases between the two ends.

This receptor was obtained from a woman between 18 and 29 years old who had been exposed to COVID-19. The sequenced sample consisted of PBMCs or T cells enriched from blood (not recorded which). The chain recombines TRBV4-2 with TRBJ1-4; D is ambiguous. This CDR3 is CASSQEGEGGEKLFF. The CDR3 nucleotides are TGTGCCAGCAGCCAAGAAGGCGAGGGAGGGGAAAAACTGTTTTTT.